A selection of T cell receptor beta chains follows, all from one sample in a study of neurological immune-mediated disorders. TCRdb recomputed calls from the 5' RACE reads with MiXCR, one row per CDR3 protein. The table records roughly 34,000 distinct CDR3 sequences, about 4.5% of them present only once. Sequencing was performed on PBMCs. All receptors derive from a young man in good health. Each CDR3 is given with its conserved first and last residue. D genes are given only for firm matches. The size entry gives once, few, many or a size class.

d_call	clone_size	v_call	j_call	cdr3_aa	cdr3_nt
TRBD1	many	TRBV7-6	TRBJ2-2	CASSSRTGPGELFF	TGTGCCAGCAGCTCGCGGACAGGTCCCGGGGAGCTGTTTTTT
NA	many	TRBV20-1	TRBJ2-3	CSAEEWGTDTQYF	TGCAGTGCCGAGGAGTGGGGCACAGATACGCAGTATTTT
NA	many	TRBV9	TRBJ1-1	CASSPHVGEGAFF	TGTGCCAGCAGCCCCCACGTGGGCGAAGGAGCTTTCTTT
TRBD1	many	TRBV20-1	TRBJ2-1	CSASFLGQGYYNEQFF	TGCAGTGCTAGCTTCCTGGGACAGGGGTATTACAATGAGCAGTTCTTC
TRBD1	many	TRBV6-6	TRBJ1-2	CASSGWTGINYGYTF	TGTGCCAGCAGTGGATGGACAGGGATTAACTATGGCTACACCTTC
NA	many	TRBV20-1	TRBJ2-4	CSALTDLLAKNIQYF	TGCAGTGCTCTTACAGATTTACTAGCCAAAAACATTCAGTACTTC
TRBD1	many	TRBV18	TRBJ2-7	CASSPNGQASEQYF	TGTGCCAGCTCACCCAACGGACAGGCCTCCGAGCAGTACTTC
NA	many	TRBV5-1	TRBJ2-2	CASSLEGVQAGELFF	TGCGCCAGCAGCTTGGAGGGGGTTCAGGCCGGGGAGCTGTTTTTT
NA	many	TRBV5-1	TRBJ1-3	CASSFGLGTGKSGNTIYF	TGCGCCAGCAGCTTTGGACTCGGCACAGGGAAGTCTGGAAACACCATATATTTT
NA	many	TRBV20-1	TRBJ2-3	CSARDGRTDTQYF	TGCAGTGCTAGAGATGGACGCACAGATACGCAGTATTTT
TRBD2	many	TRBV20-1	TRBJ2-1	CSVTSGGPLYNEQFF	TGCAGTGTTACTAGCGGGGGACCCCTCTACAATGAGCAGTTCTTC
NA	many	TRBV19	TRBJ2-7	CASSTQGNEQYF	TGTGCCAGTAGTACACAGGGCAACGAGCAGTACTTC
TRBD2	many	TRBV5-1	TRBJ2-1	CASRERGGNYNEQFF	TGCGCCAGCAGGGAGCGGGGGGGGAACTACAATGAGCAGTTCTTC
TRBD2	medium-sized	TRBV7-8	TRBJ2-1	CASSSSGGNYNEQFF	TGTGCCAGCAGCTCTAGCGGGGGAAACTACAATGAGCAGTTCTTC
TRBD1	many	TRBV20-1	TRBJ1-5	CSATGQLTNQPQHF	TGCAGTGCTACGGGACAGTTAACGAATCAGCCCCAGCATTTT
NA	many	TRBV12-3/TRBV12-4	TRBJ1-2	CASSLALEGDGYTF	TGTGCCAGCAGTTTAGCGCTTGAGGGGGACGGCTACACCTTC
NA	many	TRBV6-2/TRBV6-3	TRBJ2-1	CASSDPGPPWDEQFF	TGTGCCAGCAGTGATCCGGGACCGCCCTGGGATGAGCAGTTCTTC
NA	many	TRBV20-1	TRBJ2-5	CSAPRQGTRETQYF	TGCAGTGCACCCAGACAGGGGACTAGAGAGACCCAGTACTTC
NA	many	TRBV5-1	TRBJ2-1	CASSLAENIHNEQFF	TGCGCCAGCAGCTTGGCAGAAAATATCCACAATGAGCAGTTCTTC
NA	many	TRBV28	TRBJ2-7	CASSQYEQYF	TGTGCCAGCAGCCAGTACGAGCAGTACTTC
TRBD1	many	TRBV10-3	TRBJ2-2	CAISGQGAIDTGELFF	TGTGCCATCAGTGGACAGGGGGCTATAGACACCGGGGAGCTGTTTTTT
NA	many	TRBV7-2	TRBJ2-5	CASSLWGGGETQYF	TGTGCCAGCAGCTTATGGGGAGGGGGTGAGACCCAGTACTTC
NA	many	TRBV5-1	TRBJ1-3	CASSPNWISGNTIYF	TGCGCCAGCAGCCCTAACTGGATCTCTGGAAACACCATATATTTT
NA	many	TRBV5-6	TRBJ1-6	CASSFSFGGARVSASPLHF	TGTGCCAGCAGCTTTTCCTTTGGGGGGGCGCGAGTCTCGGCGTCACCCCTCCACTTT
NA	many	TRBV2	TRBJ1-1	CASSDHPLGAFF	TGTGCCAGCAGTGACCATCCGTTAGGGGCTTTCTTT
NA	many	TRBV5-1	TRBJ2-4	CASSLSQVLAKNIQYF	TGCGCCAGCAGCTTGTCCCAGGTGCTAGCCAAAAACATTCAGTACTTC
TRBD2	few	TRBV18	TRBJ2-1	CASSPYSGLAGNYNEQFF	TGTGCCAGCTCACCTTACTCGGGACTAGCGGGGAACTACAATGAGCAGTTCTTC
TRBD1	many	TRBV15	TRBJ2-7	CATSFDRGPYEQYF	TGTGCCACCAGCTTCGACAGGGGGCCCTACGAGCAGTACTTC
TRBD2	many	TRBV7-9	TRBJ2-3	CASSFKRGGTDTQYF	TGTGCCAGCAGCTTTAAGCGGGGTGGTACAGATACGCAGTATTTT
NA	many	TRBV20-1	TRBJ1-2	CSASRPNYGYTF	TGCAGTGCTAGTCGGCCTAACTATGGCTACACCTTC
TRBD2	many	TRBV10-3	TRBJ2-5	CAISEGLAGVETQYF	TGTGCCATCAGTGAGGGACTAGCGGGGGTAGAGACCCAGTACTTC
NA	many	TRBV15	TRBJ2-6	CATSLGAGSGANVLTF	TGTGCCACCAGCCTGGGGGCGGGCTCTGGGGCCAACGTCCTGACTTTC
TRBD2	many	TRBV10-3	TRBJ2-7	CAISAAPIAWSSGGSYEQYF	TGTGCCATCAGTGCCGCCCCGATCGCCTGGTCTAGCGGGGGATCCTACGAGCAGTACTTC
NA	many	TRBV12-3/TRBV12-4	TRBJ2-1	CASSLNNNGFF	TGTGCCAGCAGTTTAAACAATAATGGGTTCTTC
TRBD2	few	TRBV30	TRBJ2-5	CAWSSGWGLTQETQYF	TGTGCCTGGAGTTCCGGATGGGGACTAACTCAAGAGACCCAGTACTTC
NA	many	TRBV10-3	TRBJ2-3	CAISDLSVRGTDTQYF	TGTGCCATCAGTGACCTTAGCGTAAGGGGCACAGATACGCAGTATTTT
NA	many	TRBV5-1	TRBJ2-7	CASSSNGLPYEQYF	TGCGCCAGCAGCTCCAACGGGCTTCCCTACGAGCAGTACTTC